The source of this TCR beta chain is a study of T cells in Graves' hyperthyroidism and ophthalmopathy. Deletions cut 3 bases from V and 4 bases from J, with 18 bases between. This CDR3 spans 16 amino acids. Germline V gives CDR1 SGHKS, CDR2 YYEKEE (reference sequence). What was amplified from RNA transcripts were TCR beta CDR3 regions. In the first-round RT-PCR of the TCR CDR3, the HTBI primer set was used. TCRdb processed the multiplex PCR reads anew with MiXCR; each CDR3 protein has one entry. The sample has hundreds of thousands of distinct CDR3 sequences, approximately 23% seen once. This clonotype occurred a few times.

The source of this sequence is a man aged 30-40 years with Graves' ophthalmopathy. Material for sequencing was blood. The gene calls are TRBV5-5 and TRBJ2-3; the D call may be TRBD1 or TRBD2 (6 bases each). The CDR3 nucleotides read TGTGCCAGCAGCTCACAGGGCATCCCGGGGGCAGATACGCAGTATTTT. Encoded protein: CASSSQGIPGADTQYF.